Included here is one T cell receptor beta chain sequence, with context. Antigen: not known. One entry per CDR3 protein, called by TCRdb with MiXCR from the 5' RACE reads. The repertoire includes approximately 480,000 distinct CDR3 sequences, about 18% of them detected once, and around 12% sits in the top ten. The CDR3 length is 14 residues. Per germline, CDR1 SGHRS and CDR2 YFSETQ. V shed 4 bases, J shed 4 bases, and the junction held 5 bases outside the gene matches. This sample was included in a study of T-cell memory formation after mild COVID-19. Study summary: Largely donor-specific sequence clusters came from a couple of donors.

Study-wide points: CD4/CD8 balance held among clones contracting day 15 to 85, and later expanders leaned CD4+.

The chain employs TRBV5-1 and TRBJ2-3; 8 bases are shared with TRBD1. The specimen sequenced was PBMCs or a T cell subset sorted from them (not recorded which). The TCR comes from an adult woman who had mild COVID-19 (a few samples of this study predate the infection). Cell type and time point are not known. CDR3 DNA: TGCGCCAGCAGCCTGGGACAGGTTGCAGATACGCAGTATTTT. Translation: CASSLGQVADTQYF.